This entry is about one T cell receptor (delta chain). Its antigen remains unidentified. TCRdb shows a much larger clone's protein in place of this DNA's translation, and the two differ at residue 7, likely through a read error; the protein shown is translated from the DNA. The record originates from a study of gammadelta T cells in human blood. Study findings and constraints: Microbial exposure reportedly appeared to drive polyclonal expansion of innate gamma-delta T cells right after birth.

After removal of 0 bases from V and 2 bases from J, the junction contained 11 bases not matched to a gene. This CDR3 has 17 amino acids. Germline CDR1 is GEAIGNYY and CDR2 is EKD. TCRdb reprocessed the RT-PCR reads through CATT. The sample has around 470 delta-chain clones, 35% to 50% seen once; the top ten hold approximately 56%. Sequenced: Vgamma9Vdelta2 gamma-delta T cells from adult blood. This clonotype originated in a human donor. The rearrangement joins TRDV2 to TRDJ1, with 7 nucleotides matching TRDD3. CDR3 residues: CACDTVRVGEKTDKLIF. As DNA, the CDR3 is TGTGCCTGTGACACCGTCCGGGTGGGGGAAAAGACCGATAAACTCATCTTT.